The 8 T cell receptor beta chains in this list originate from one sample, sequenced in a study of blood T cell repertoires in COVID-19. Clones were sequenced by immunoSEQ multiplex PCR, and TCRdb holds only the in-frame ones, with some missing. The sample has about 260,000 clones, around 87% seen once; the top ten hold over 1.2%. Material for sequencing was peripheral blood. These receptors all stem from a woman in her thirties or forties who had recovered from COVID-19.

The chain's CDR3 is CASYRDRAYNEQFF. The CDR3 region has the DNA TGTGCCAGCTACAGGGACAGGGCATACAATGAGCAGTTCTTC. The chain carries TRBV6-5 and TRBJ2-1, with 9 bases identical to TRBD1. The germline gives CDR1 MNHEY, CDR2 SVGAGI. The length of the CDR3 is 14 residues. The junction had 6 bases not matched to a gene; V was cut back by 8 bases and J by 4 bases.

This clone was seen more than once but under ten times. This chain links TRBV3-1 (or the pseudogene TRBV3-2) with TRBJ1-2; unclear D gene. The CDR3 consists of 12 residues. The germline CDR1 and CDR2 sequences are LGHDT and YNNKEL (reference sequence). V lost 0 bases, J lost 4 bases, and 3 bases lay in between. This CDR3 is CASSQDSYGYTF. CDR3 coding DNA: TGTGCCAGCAGCCAAGACAGCTATGGCTACACCTTC.

The CDR3 spells CASSDIHGGTQETQYF. The CDR3 DNA sequence: TGTGCCAGCAGTGACATCCACGGGGGAACCCAAGAGACCCAGTACTTC. The V and J genes are TRBV2 and TRBJ2-5; TRBD2 is a possible D gene (6 bases). The germline V gene has CDR1 SNHLY and CDR2 FYNNEI. Between the trimmed V and J ends, which lost 3 bases and 1 base, there was a span of 15 bases. This CDR3 comprises 16 residues.

The chain carries TRBV9 and TRBJ1-4; D ambiguous. The CDR3 length is 17 residues. Germline values: CDR1 SGDLS, CDR2 YYNGEE. V lost 0 bases and J 1 base, leaving 13 bases between the germline ends. This chain's CDR3 is CASSVGLGGITNEKLFF. Here the CDR3 DNA reads TGTGCCAGCAGCGTAGGTCTGGGCGGGATAACTAATGAAAAACTGTTTTTT. The full variable domain, its missing parts supplied by reference TRBV9 and TRBJ1-4, is DSGVTQTPKHLITATGQRVTLRCSPRSGDLSVYWYQQSLDQGLQFLIQYYNGEERAKGNILERFSAQQFPDLHSELNLSSLELGDSALYFCASSVGLGGITNEKLFFGSGTQLSVL.

The chain joins TRBV5-5 to TRBJ1-3, with D perhaps matching TRBD1 (6 bases). The CDR3 covers 14 residues. CDR1 is SGHKS and CDR2 is YYEKEE in the germline V gene (reference sequence). V gave up 7 bases and J gave up 3 bases, with 14 bases separating them. The CDR3 DNA reads TGTGCCAGCGGAAACAGGGAACTTGGAAACACCATATATTTT. It yields the protein CASGNRELGNTIYF. The full variable domain, with the rest looked up from reference TRBV5-5 and TRBJ1-3, is DAGVTQSPTHLIKTRGQQVTLRCSPISGHKSVSWYQQVLGQGPQFIFQYYEKEERGRGNFPDRFSARQFPNYSSELNVNALLLGDSALYLCASGNRELGNTIYFGEGSWLTVV.

The chain uses TRBV5-6 and TRBJ1-2, with TRBD1 matching over 11 bases. Germline lookup yields CDR1 SGHDT and CDR2 YYEEEE. The V and J ends lost 5 bases and 7 bases, in that order; junction bases with no gene match: 7. This CDR3 has 14 residues. Written as DNA, the CDR3 is TGTGCCAGCAGTTGGTCGGACAGGGGGCCTGGCTACACCTTC. Translating gives CASSWSDRGPGYTF.

This chain links TRBV9 with TRBJ1-4; 11 bases map to TRBD1. CDR3 length equals 17 residues. In germline, CDR1 is SGDLS, CDR2 YYNGEE. With V trimmed by 0 bases and J by 10 bases, 11 bases remained unmatched. CDR3 region: CASSVGTGTGGQGKLFF. The CDR3 nucleotides are TGTGCCAGCAGCGTAGGGACGGGGACAGGGGGTCAGGGAAAACTGTTTTTT.

The rearrangement links TRBV18 to TRBJ1-2, with D hard to call. V was cut by 3 bases and J by 0 bases, with 5 bases left in between. The CDR3 loop spans 13 amino acids. The germline CDR1 and CDR2 sequences are KGHSH and LQKENI. The CDR3 protein is CASSPQTNYGYTF. For the CDR3, the DNA is TGTGCCAGCTCACCCCAAACTAACTATGGCTACACCTTC.